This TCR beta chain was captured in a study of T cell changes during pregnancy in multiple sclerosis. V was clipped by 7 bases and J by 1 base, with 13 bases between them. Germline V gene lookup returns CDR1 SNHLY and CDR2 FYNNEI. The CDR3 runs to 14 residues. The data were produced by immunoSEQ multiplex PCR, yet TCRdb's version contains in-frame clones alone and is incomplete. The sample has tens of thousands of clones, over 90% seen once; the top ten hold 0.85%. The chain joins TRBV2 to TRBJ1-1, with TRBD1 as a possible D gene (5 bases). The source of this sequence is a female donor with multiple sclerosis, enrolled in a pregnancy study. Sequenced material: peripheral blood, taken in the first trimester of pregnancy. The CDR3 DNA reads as TGTGCCAGCAACCACAGGTGGGAGAACACTGAAGCTTTCTTT. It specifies CASNHRWENTEAFF. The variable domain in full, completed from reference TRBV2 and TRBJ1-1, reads EPEVTQTPSHQVTQMGQEVILRCVPISNHLYFYWYRQILGQKVEFLVSFYNNEISEKSEIFDDQFSVERPDGSNFTLKIRSTKLEDSAMYFCASNHRWENTEAFFGQGTRLTVV.